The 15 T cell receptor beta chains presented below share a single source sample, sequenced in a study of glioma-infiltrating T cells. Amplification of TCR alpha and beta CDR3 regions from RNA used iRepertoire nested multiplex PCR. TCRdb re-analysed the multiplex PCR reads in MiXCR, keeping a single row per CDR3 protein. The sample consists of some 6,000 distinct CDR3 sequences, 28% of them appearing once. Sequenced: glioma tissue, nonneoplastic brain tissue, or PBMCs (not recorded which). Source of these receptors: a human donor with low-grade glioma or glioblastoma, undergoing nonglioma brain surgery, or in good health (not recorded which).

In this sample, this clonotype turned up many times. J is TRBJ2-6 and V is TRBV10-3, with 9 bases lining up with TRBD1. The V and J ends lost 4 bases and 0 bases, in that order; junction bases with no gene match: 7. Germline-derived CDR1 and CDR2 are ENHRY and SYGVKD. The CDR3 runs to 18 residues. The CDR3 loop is CAISAGQGRFSGANVLTF. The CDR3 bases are TGTGCCATCAGTGCGGGACAGGGAAGATTCTCTGGGGCCAACGTCCTGACTTTC.

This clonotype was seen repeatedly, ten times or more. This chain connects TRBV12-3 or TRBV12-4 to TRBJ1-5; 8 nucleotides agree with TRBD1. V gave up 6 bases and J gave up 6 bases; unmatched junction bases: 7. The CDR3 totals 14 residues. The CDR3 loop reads CASRAGGRGQPQHF. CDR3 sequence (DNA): TGTGCCAGCAGGGCAGGGGGCAGAGGTCAGCCCCAGCATTTT.

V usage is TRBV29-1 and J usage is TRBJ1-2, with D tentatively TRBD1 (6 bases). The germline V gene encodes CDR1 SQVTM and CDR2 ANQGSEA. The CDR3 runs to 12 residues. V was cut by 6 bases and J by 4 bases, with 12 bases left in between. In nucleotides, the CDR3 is TGCAGCGTGCCCACAGGGCCCTATGGCTACACCTTC. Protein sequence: CSVPTGPYGYTF.

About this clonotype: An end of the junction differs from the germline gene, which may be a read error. The CDR3 sequence is CASSFLGVKDTEAFF. Here the CDR3 DNA reads TGTGCCAGCAGTTTCTTGGGGGTCAAGGACACGGAAGCTTTCTTT. The V gene is TRBV27, the J gene TRBJ1-1, with TRBD1 as a possible D gene (5 bases). CDR3 length: 15 amino acids. Germline lookup yields CDR1 MNHEY and CDR2 SMNVEV (reference sequence).

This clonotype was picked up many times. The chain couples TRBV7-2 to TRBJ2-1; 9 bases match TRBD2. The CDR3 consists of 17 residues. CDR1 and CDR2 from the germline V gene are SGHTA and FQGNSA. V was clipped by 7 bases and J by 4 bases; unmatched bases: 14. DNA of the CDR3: TGTGCCAGCACCGAACTACTAGCGGGCGGATTTTACAATGAGCAGTTCTTC. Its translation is CASTELLAGGFYNEQFF. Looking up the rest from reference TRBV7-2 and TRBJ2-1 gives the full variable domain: GAGVSQSPSNKVTEKGKDVELRCDPISGHTALYWYRQSLGQGLEFLIYFQGNSAPDKSGLPSDRFSAERTGGSVSTLTIQRTQQEDSAVYLCASTELLAGGFYNEQFFGPGTRLTVL.

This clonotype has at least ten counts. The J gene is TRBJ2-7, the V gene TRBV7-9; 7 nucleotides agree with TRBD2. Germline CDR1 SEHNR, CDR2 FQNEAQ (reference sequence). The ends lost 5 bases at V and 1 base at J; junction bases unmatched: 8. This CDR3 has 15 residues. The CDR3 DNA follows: TGTGCCAGCAGCCTTATTAGCGGGCGATCCTACGAGCAGTACTTC. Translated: CASSLISGRSYEQYF. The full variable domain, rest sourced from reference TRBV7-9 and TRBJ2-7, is DTGVSQNPRHKITKRGQNVTFRCDPISEHNRLYWYRQTLGQGPEFLTYFQNEAQLEKSRLLSDRFSAERPKGSFSTLEIQRTEQGDSAMYLCASSLISGRSYEQYFGPGTRLTVT.

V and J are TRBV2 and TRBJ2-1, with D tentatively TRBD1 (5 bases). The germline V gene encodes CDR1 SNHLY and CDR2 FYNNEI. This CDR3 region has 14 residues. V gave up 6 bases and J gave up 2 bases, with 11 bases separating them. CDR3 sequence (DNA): TGTGCCAGCAGACCAAGACAGACCTACAATGAGCAGTTCTTC. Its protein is CASRPRQTYNEQFF.

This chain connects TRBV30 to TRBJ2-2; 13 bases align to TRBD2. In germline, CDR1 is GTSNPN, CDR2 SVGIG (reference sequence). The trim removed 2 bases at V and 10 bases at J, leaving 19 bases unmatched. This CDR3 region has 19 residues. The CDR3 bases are TGTGCCTGGAGTCCCACCAAAACACTAGCGGGAGGGTGTCACGTGGAGCTGTTTTTT. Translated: CAWSPTKTLAGGCHVELFF.

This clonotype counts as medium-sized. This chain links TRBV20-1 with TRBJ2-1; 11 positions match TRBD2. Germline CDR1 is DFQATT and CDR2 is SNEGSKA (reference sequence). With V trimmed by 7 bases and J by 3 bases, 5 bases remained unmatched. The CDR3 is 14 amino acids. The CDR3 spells CSVLAGGFYNEQFF. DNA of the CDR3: TGCAGTGTTTTAGCGGGAGGGTTCTACAATGAGCAGTTCTTC.

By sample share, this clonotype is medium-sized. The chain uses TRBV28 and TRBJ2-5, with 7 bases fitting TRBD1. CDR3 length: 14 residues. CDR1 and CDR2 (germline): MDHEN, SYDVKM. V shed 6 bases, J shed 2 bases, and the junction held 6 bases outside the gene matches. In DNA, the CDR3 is TGTGCCAGCAGCCCCGGACAGGCACAAGAGACCCAGTACTTC. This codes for CASSPGQAQETQYF.

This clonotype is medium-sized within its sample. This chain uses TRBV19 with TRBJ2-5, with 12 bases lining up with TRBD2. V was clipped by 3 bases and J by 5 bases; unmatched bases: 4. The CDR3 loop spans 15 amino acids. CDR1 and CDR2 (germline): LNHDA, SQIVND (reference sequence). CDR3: CASSMTSGSLETQYF. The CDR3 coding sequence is TGTGCCAGTAGTATGACTAGCGGGAGCTTGGAGACCCAGTACTTC.

CDR3 region: CTNIGLLGGSYNEQFF. The CDR3 region has the DNA TGCACCAACATTGGCCTTCTAGGAGGGTCCTACAATGAGCAGTTCTTC. The chain is built from TRBV10-2 and TRBJ2-1, with D tentatively TRBD2 (6 bases). Germline V gene data show CDR1 as WSHSY and CDR2 as SAAADI. The CDR3 has 16 residues.

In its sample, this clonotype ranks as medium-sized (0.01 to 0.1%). The CDR3 DNA follows: TGTGCCAGCAGCCCCGGACTAGCGGGAGATACGCAGTATTTT. It yields the protein CASSPGLAGDTQYF. V gene TRBV3-1 combines with J gene TRBJ2-3, with 11 bases aligning to TRBD2. Trimming took 4 bases from V and 5 from J; bases not matched to a gene: 2. The CDR3 extends over 14 amino acids. The germline V gene encodes CDR1 LGHDT and CDR2 YNNKEL (reference sequence).

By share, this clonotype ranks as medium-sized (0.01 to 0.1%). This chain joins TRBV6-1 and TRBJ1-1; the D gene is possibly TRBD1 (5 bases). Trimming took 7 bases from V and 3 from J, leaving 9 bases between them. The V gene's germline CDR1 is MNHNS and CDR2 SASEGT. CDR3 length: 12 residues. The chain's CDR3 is CASISGYTEAFF. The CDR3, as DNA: TGTGCCAGCATCTCAGGGTACACTGAAGCTTTCTTT.

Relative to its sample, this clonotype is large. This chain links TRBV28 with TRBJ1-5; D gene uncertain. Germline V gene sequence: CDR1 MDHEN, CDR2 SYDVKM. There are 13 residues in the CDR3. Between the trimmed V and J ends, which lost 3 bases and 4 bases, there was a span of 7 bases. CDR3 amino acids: CASSFPPNQPQHF. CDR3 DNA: TGTGCCAGCAGTTTTCCACCTAATCAGCCCCAGCATTTT. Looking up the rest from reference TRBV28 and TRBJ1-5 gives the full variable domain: DVKVTQSSRYLVKRTGEKVFLECVQDMDHENMFWYRQDPGLGLRLIYFSYDVKMKEKGDIPEGYSVSREKKERFSLILESASTNQTSMYLCASSFPPNQPQHFGDGTRLSIL.